The clone carrying this T cell receptor beta chain was recorded many times. The ends lost 6 bases at V and 5 bases at J; junction bases unmatched: 3. Germline CDR1 is SNHLY and CDR2 is FYNNEI. The CDR3 is 14 residues long. This sample was included in a study of T cells in Graves' hyperthyroidism and ophthalmopathy. Study context: At initial diagnosis, before any treatment had begun, peripheral blood was obtained.

RNA transcripts were the template for amplifying TCR beta CDR3 regions. The HTBI set primed first-round TCR CDR3 RT-PCR. TCRdb recomputed calls from the multiplex PCR reads with MiXCR, one row per CDR3 protein. The repertoire includes some 650,000 distinct CDR3 sequences, roughly 16% of them detected once, and roughly 3% sits in the top ten. Inclusion characteristics of ophthalmopathy patients comprised a Clinical Activity Score of at least 3, a NOSPECS grade of at least 4, and duration under 3 months. This sequence originates from a middle-aged woman with Graves' ophthalmopathy. Sequencing was done on a sample of blood. The chain employs TRBV2 and TRBJ2-7; 14 nucleotides line up with TRBD2. CDR3 coding DNA: TGTGCCAGCAGCGGACTAGCGGGAGGCCACGAGCAGTACTTC. It yields the protein CASSGLAGGHEQYF.